The T cell receptor beta chain under discussion was sequenced for a study of PD-1 blockade in mismatch repair-deficient tumors. Findings and limits, study-wide: Rapid post-treatment expansion, then contraction, generally preceding radiologic response, marked tumor-resident clones.

Every patient had mismatch repair deficiency by PCR or immunohistochemistry. A few pembrolizumab responders had their TCRs sequenced. Germline CDR1 SQVTM, CDR2 ANQGSEA. The CDR3 runs to 14 residues. Trimming pared 3 bases from V and 7 bases from J, leaving 18 bases between. The assay was immunoSEQ multiplex PCR, and TCRdb's table has in-frame clones only and misses some. Seen here are approximately 16,000 clones, under 90% observed once, and the top ten hold approximately 1.5%. A note on this clone: Its antigen is currently unknown.

The sequencing here drew on PBMCs, taken 22 weeks after starting pembrolizumab. The sequence was collected from an adult with mismatch repair-deficient cancer. The V call is TRBV29-1, the J call TRBJ2-5, with D possibly being TRBD1 (6 bases). CDR3 loop: CSVETRGLGWTQYF. In nucleotides, the CDR3 is TGCAGCGTTGAGACCAGGGGTTTAGGGTGGACCCAGTACTTC.